One and the same sample provided the 30 T cell receptor beta chains below, sequenced in a study of blood T cell repertoires in COVID-19. The data were produced by immunoSEQ multiplex PCR, yet TCRdb's version contains in-frame clones alone and is incomplete. The profile shows fewer than 25,000 clones, about 91% of them singletons. The sample taken for sequencing was peripheral blood. The receptors come from a woman in her 70s with active COVID-19.

V and J are TRBV6-4 and TRBJ2-3, with 9 bases aligning to TRBD1. V trimming: 8 bases; J trimming: 4 bases; junction bases outside the gene matches: 7. Germline V lookup: CDR1 MRHNA, CDR2 SNTAGT. The CDR3 spans 14 residues. CDR3 sequence reads: CASSQTGGPDTQYF. As DNA, the CDR3 is TGTGCCAGCTCTCAGACAGGGGGACCAGATACGCAGTATTTT.

This sequence joins TRBV28 and TRBJ2-7, with D maybe TRBD2 (6 bases). V lost 2 bases to trimming and J lost 5 bases, with 16 bases between them. There are 15 residues in the CDR3. Germline V gene data show CDR1 as MDHEN and CDR2 as SYDVKM. The CDR3 DNA reads as TGTGCCAGCAGTTTAAAGACTAGGGTCCTTCACGAGCAGTACTTC. Translation gives CASSLKTRVLHEQYF.

The V call is TRBV21-1, the J call TRBJ1-1. TRBV21-1 is reported as a pseudogene. The length of the CDR3 is 18 residues. The CDR3 region has the DNA TGTGCCAGCAGCCCACGTTATTGGGGGGGGGCACGGGACACTGAAGCTTTCTTT. This gives the protein CASSPRYWGGARDTEAFF.

V gene TRBV27 combines with J gene TRBJ2-1; a possible D gene is TRBD2 (6 bases). This CDR3 spans 15 amino acids. Germline V CDR1 and CDR2: MNHEY, SMNVEV (reference sequence). The V gene lost 7 bases and the J gene lost 0 bases, with 13 bases spanning the gap. The CDR3 loop reads CASTAGGSSYNEQFF. Here the CDR3 DNA reads TGTGCCAGCACCGCTGGGGGGAGCTCCTACAATGAGCAGTTCTTC.

The chain uses TRBV21-1 and TRBJ2-7; TRBD1 reflects the table's D call only, with no check against the DNA. TRBV21-1 represents a pseudogene. This CDR3 contains 13 residues. CDR3 loop: CASSTVQCYEQYF. The CDR3 region has the DNA TGTGCCAGCAGCACAGTCCAATGCTACGAGCAGTACTTC.

V usage is TRBV7-9 and J usage is TRBJ2-3; D is possibly TRBD2 (5 bases). Per germline, CDR1 SEHNR and CDR2 FQNEAQ (reference sequence). The V gene lost 4 bases and the J gene lost 0 bases, with 11 bases spanning the gap. The CDR3 runs 15 residues. The CDR3 spells CASSYGRTSTDTQYF. The CDR3 bases are TGTGCCAGCAGCTACGGCCGGACTAGCACAGATACGCAGTATTTT.

The rearrangement uses TRBV7-8 and TRBJ2-1; 7 nucleotides match TRBD2. The J segment lost 1 base and the V segment lost 4 bases, leaving 1 base of the junction unmatched. Germline loops: CDR1 SGHVS, CDR2 FQNEAQ. The CDR3 length is 14 residues. Here the CDR3 DNA reads TGTGCCAGCAGCTCTAGCGGTTCCTACAATGAGCAGTTCTTC. Protein product: CASSSSGSYNEQFF.

The rearrangement joins TRBV15 to TRBJ2-6, with 8 bases matching TRBD1. V lost 0 bases to trimming and J lost 4 bases; unmatched junction nucleotides: 8. Germline assignment: CDR1 LNHNV and CDR2 YYDKDF (reference sequence). The CDR3 is made up of 18 amino acids. The CDR3 bases are TGTGCCACCAGCAGAGATCTGCACAGGGGGGCGGGGGCCAACGTCCTGACTTTC. As protein: CATSRDLHRGAGANVLTF.

The chain uses TRBV7-6 and TRBJ1-6, with D perhaps TRBD1 (6 bases). V lost 5 bases, J lost 6 bases, and 14 bases lay in between. Germline CDR1 reads SGHVS; CDR2 reads FNYEAQ. CDR3 length equals 15 residues. The CDR3 DNA is TGTGCCAGCAGCCCCTCGACAGGACCTAATTCACCCCTCCACTTT. This encodes CASSPSTGPNSPLHF.

This clone was seen a few times. The J gene is TRBJ2-7, the V gene TRBV28; 13 bases fit TRBD2. Germline V gives CDR1 MDHEN, CDR2 SYDVKM. V trimming: 3 bases; J trimming: 2 bases; junction bases outside the gene matches: 7. This CDR3 comprises 17 residues. This chain's CDR3 is CASSFGTSGMGAYEQYF. The CDR3 bases are TGTGCCAGCAGTTTCGGGACTAGCGGGATGGGGGCCTACGAGCAGTACTTC.

This chain uses TRBV18 with TRBJ1-2; no reliable D call. V was cut by 2 bases and J by 12 bases, with 16 bases left in between. The CDR3 runs to 13 residues. The germline CDR1 and CDR2 sequences are KGHSH and LQKENI. The DNA of the CDR3 is TGTGCCAGCTCACCAGAGGGCAGTCGAATCAACACCTTC. Encoded protein: CASSPEGSRINTF.

V usage is TRBV5-8 and J usage is TRBJ2-1; TRBD2 matches 9 bases. Trimming removed 1 base from V and 7 bases from J; junction bases left unmatched: 9. This CDR3 region has 16 residues. Germline V gene lookup returns CDR1 SGHTS and CDR2 YDEGEE. The CDR3 here is CASSLKGGRGGNEQFF. The CDR3 region has the DNA TGTGCCAGCAGCTTGAAAGGCGGGAGGGGTGGGAATGAGCAGTTCTTC.

The chain recombines TRBV2 with TRBJ2-7; TRBD1 matches at 7 bases. The CDR3 has 13 amino acids. V dropped 8 bases and J dropped 4; count of bases not matched to a gene: 8. Germline-derived CDR1 and CDR2 are SNHLY and FYNNEI. The CDR3 nucleotides are TGTGCCAGCGGCAGGACAGGAACGTACGAGCAGTACTTC. Translating it yields CASGRTGTYEQYF.

The table lists this clone with a few counts. The chain employs TRBV2 and TRBJ2-7, with TRBD1 matching over 7 bases. J gave up 4 bases and V 8 bases, and 11 bases lay outside the gene matches. The CDR3 spans 14 residues. Germline CDR1 is SNHLY and CDR2 is FYNNEI. CDR3 protein: CASYRQGRVYEQYF. CDR3 DNA sequence: TGTGCCAGCTACCGACAGGGAAGGGTATACGAGCAGTACTTC.

This chain connects TRBV19 to TRBJ2-1; weak D call: TRBD1 (7 bases). The CDR3 length is 15 residues. Germline CDR1 LNHDA, CDR2 SQIVND (reference sequence). Between the trimmed V and J ends, which lost 3 bases and 2 bases, there was a span of 11 bases. The CDR3 DNA is TGTGCCAGTAGTATTCAGGGGGGTCCCTACAATGAGCAGTTCTTC. Amino acids: CASSIQGGPYNEQFF.

The chain combines TRBV29-1 with TRBJ2-2, with 8 bases matching TRBD1. Looked up from germline, CDR1 is SQVTM and CDR2 is ANQGSEA. CDR3 length: 14 residues. V was pared by 4 bases and J by 5 bases, with 6 bases of the junction left unmatched. CDR3 sequence: CSVAVTGVTGELFF. The CDR3 region has the DNA TGCAGCGTTGCAGTGACAGGGGTAACCGGGGAGCTGTTTTTT.

This chain joins TRBV5-4 and TRBJ1-4, with D maybe TRBD1 (5 bases). Germline CDR1 SGHNT, CDR2 YYREEE (reference sequence). V was shortened by 3 bases and J by 3 bases, with 6 bases between the two germline ends. The CDR3 extends over 13 amino acids. For the CDR3, the DNA is TGTGCCAGCAGCTCCAGGGCTAATGAAAAACTGTTTTTT. As protein: CASSSRANEKLFF.

The chain employs TRBV24-1 and TRBJ2-7; 8 positions agree with TRBD1. J lost 2 bases, V lost 4 bases, and 6 bases had no gene match. CDR1 and CDR2 from the germline V gene are KGHDR and SFDVKD. The CDR3 extends over 15 amino acids. CDR3 residues: CATSDSGQGPYEQYF. As DNA, the CDR3 is TGTGCCACCAGTGACTCCGGACAGGGTCCCTACGAGCAGTACTTC.

V is TRBV28 and J is TRBJ2-7, with 8 bases identical to TRBD1. Trimming at V came to 5 bases and at J to 1 base, leaving 7 bases not matched to a gene. The CDR3 has 15 amino acids. Germline CDR1 and CDR2: MDHEN and SYDVKM. The CDR3 coding sequence is TGTGCCAGCAGTCCTCGGACAGGGTTGTCCTACGAGCAGTACTTC. Its translation is CASSPRTGLSYEQYF.

The chain has TRBV9 and TRBJ1-5, with 8 bases fitting TRBD1. The length of the CDR3 is 15 residues. The germline gives CDR1 SGDLS, CDR2 YYNGEE. With 4 bases clipped from V and 3 bases from J, the junction kept 6 bases outside the gene matches. The CDR3 loop reads CASSPRTGFNQPQHF. The CDR3 bases are TGTGCCAGCAGCCCGCGGACAGGGTTCAATCAGCCCCAGCATTTT.

This clone came up once. V usage is TRBV30 and J usage is TRBJ2-1, with D possibly being TRBD1 (6 bases). CDR1 is GTSNPN and CDR2 is SVGIG in the germline V gene (reference sequence). The CDR3 has 14 amino acids. V shed 5 bases and J shed 3 bases, with 14 bases lying between them. CDR3 region: CAWCGTGHYNEQFF. The CDR3 nucleotides are TGTGCCTGGTGTGGGACGGGACACTACAATGAGCAGTTCTTC. Together with reference TRBV30 and TRBJ2-1, the CDR3 gives the full variable domain: SQTIHQWPATLVQPVGSPLSLECTVEGTSNPNLYWYRQAAGRGLQLLFYSVGIGQISSEVPQNLSASRPQDRQFILSSKKLLLSDSGFYLCAWCGTGHYNEQFFGPGTRLTVL.

The chain carries TRBV9 and TRBJ2-7; D not certain. The germline gives CDR1 SGDLS, CDR2 YYNGEE. V lost 0 bases and J 2 bases, leaving 12 bases between the germline ends. CDR3 length: 15 residues. CDR3 sequence: CASSVALAATYEQYF. The CDR3 region has the DNA TGTGCCAGCAGCGTAGCTTTAGCTGCCACCTACGAGCAGTACTTC.

The CDR3: CASSFWPNEKLFF. In DNA, the CDR3 is TGTGCCAGCAGTTTTTGGCCCAATGAAAAACTGTTTTTT. This chain uses TRBV28 with TRBJ1-4; D is unclear. Trimming removed 3 bases from V and 5 bases from J, with 7 bases in between. The germline gives CDR1 MDHEN, CDR2 SYDVKM. The length of the CDR3 is 13 residues.

The genes are TRBV11-1 and TRBJ1-3; possible D gene TRBD1, 5 bases. V lost 5 bases to trimming and J lost 0 bases, with 8 bases between them. The V gene's germline CDR1 is SGHAT and CDR2 FQDESV (reference sequence). This CDR3 is built from 14 residues. The CDR3 sequence is CASSTGHSGNTIYF. The CDR3 region has the DNA TGTGCCAGCAGCACCGGACACTCTGGAAACACCATATATTTT.

This sequence joins TRBV5-1 and TRBJ2-7; 14 positions agree with TRBD2. Germline trimming cut 4 bases from V and 3 bases from J; bases unmatched to any gene: 9. The CDR3 extends over 17 amino acids. Per the germline V gene, CDR1 is SGHRS and CDR2 is YFSETQ. The DNA of the CDR3 is TGCGCCAGCAGCGCGGGGACTAGCGGGAGCGCCGACTACGAGCAGTACTTC. Its protein product is CASSAGTSGSADYEQYF.

This rearrangement joins TRBV11-2 to TRBJ2-1; D not certain. Trimming left V 1 base short and J 4 bases short, with 14 bases between. Germline V gene lookup returns CDR1 SGHAT and CDR2 FQNNGV. This CDR3 has 16 residues. CDR3 DNA sequence: TGTGCCAGCAGCTTAGGCTCCCAGCCACTATACAATGAGCAGTTCTTC. Protein sequence: CASSLGSQPLYNEQFF.

The rearrangement links TRBV4-2 to TRBJ2-7; 8 bases map to TRBD1. CDR3 length: 13 amino acids. Germline assignment: CDR1 LGHNA and CDR2 YNFKEQ. V lost 1 base to trimming and J lost 12 bases; unmatched junction nucleotides: 8. This CDR3 reads CASSQGAWTGLYF. In DNA, the CDR3 is TGTGCCAGCAGCCAAGGGGCTTGGACAGGGTTGTACTTC.

The rearrangement links TRBV15 to TRBJ2-1, with 7 bases that match TRBD2. Trimming took 3 bases from V and 1 from J; bases not matched to a gene: 3. There are 15 residues in the CDR3. The germline CDR1 and CDR2 sequences are LNHNV and YYDKDF (reference sequence). CDR3 sequence reads: CATSRGGDSYNEQFF. CDR3 coding DNA: TGTGCCACCAGCAGGGGGGGGGATTCCTACAATGAGCAGTTCTTC.

This rearrangement joins TRBV10-3 to TRBJ2-6, with D unclear. From germline, CDR1 is ENHRY and CDR2 SYGVKD. The CDR3 totals 14 residues. V was pared by 1 base and J by 4 bases, with 5 bases between. The CDR3 sequence: CAISELQGANVLTF. The CDR3 DNA follows: TGTGCCATCAGTGAGTTACAGGGGGCCAACGTCCTGACTTTC.

The chain carries TRBV6-5 and TRBJ1-4; tentative D call: TRBD1 (5 bases). Trimming left V 8 bases short and J 2 bases short, with 12 bases between. CDR3 length: 14 residues. Germline V CDR1 and CDR2: MNHEY, SVGAGI. The CDR3 bases are TGTGCCAGCGGCCGACAGACTACTAATGAAAAACTGTTTTTT. It codes for CASGRQTTNEKLFF.